Listed below are T cell receptor beta chains from one sample, sequenced in a study of response to subunit inactivated influenza vaccine. TCRdb re-called the RT-PCR reads through MiXCR, storing one row per CDR3 protein. The sample carries some 570,000 distinct CDR3 sequences, approximately 10% recorded once. The data also belong to a second study, concerning T cells expressing NK-cell markers.

The specimen was PBMCs from blood, collected on the day of vaccination. These receptors all stem from a man aged 50 to 59 who received an inactivated influenza vaccine. Each CDR3 is given without its conserved first and last residue. The order of the fields is D gene, V gene, clone size, J gene, CDR3 protein. A D gene is named only where the DNA matches it firmly. Not every row has a clone size; where given, it reads once, few, many or a size class.

TRBD1	TRBV28	few	TRBJ1-2	ASSPRDRAIGYT
-	TRBV7-2	few	TRBJ2-5	ASSHPDSQETQY
TRBD2	TRBV29-1	-	TRBJ2-3	SVVPREGHLTQY
TRBD2	TRBV10-2	-	TRBJ2-7	ASRNSGGQKRSSYEQY
TRBD1	TRBV12-3/TRBV12-4	few	TRBJ2-7	ASGGGQGGYEQY
-	TRBV20-1	few	TRBJ2-6	SARDLRADSLVLT
-	TRBV21-1	many	TRBJ2-7	ASSNHGLPPEQY
-	TRBV4-3	-	TRBJ2-2	ASSQETGNTGELF
-	TRBV12-3/TRBV12-4	many	TRBJ2-7	ASSFESSYEQY
TRBD1	TRBV15	-	TRBJ2-5	ATSRVTGQGLLGQETQY
-	TRBV6-5	few	TRBJ2-5	ASSYEGGGETQY
-	TRBV7-2	-	TRBJ1-5	ASSLVDNQPQH
TRBD2	TRBV6-2/TRBV6-3	-	TRBJ2-1	ASWTSGRHEQF
-	TRBV12-3/TRBV12-4	few	TRBJ2-7	ASSPTGYYEQY
TRBD2	TRBV29-1	-	TRBJ2-7	SVGGASGTEQY
TRBD1	TRBV9	-	TRBJ2-7	ASSGTGGVGEQY
-	TRBV3-1	few	TRBJ2-7	ASSLMTEYEQY
-	TRBV14	few	TRBJ2-5	ASSQDPSGQFQETQY
TRBD2	TRBV2	-	TRBJ2-1	ASKLLAVEQF
-	TRBV28	few	TRBJ1-5	ASSLELEPQH
TRBD1	TRBV5-1	few	TRBJ2-3	ASSWGTGDSTDTQY
-	TRBV27	many	TRBJ2-7	ASSFFGGSYEQY
TRBD1	TRBV20-1	many	TRBJ2-5	SARDRGHQETQY
-	TRBV20-1	few	TRBJ1-1	SAPRGGANTEAF
TRBD2	TRBV20-1	few	TRBJ2-3	SASETSGKRADTQY
TRBD2	TRBV28	-	TRBJ2-5	ASSPRVAGGWKTQY
-	TRBV4-1	-	TRBJ1-4	ASSKNGGEKLF
-	TRBV27	-	TRBJ1-2	ASRGLGSDYGYT
-	TRBV5-6	-	TRBJ2-2	ASSLANRRGELF
-	TRBV12-3/TRBV12-4	few	TRBJ1-1	ASSVRPNTEAF
-	TRBV9	few	TRBJ2-7	ASSVSSGLSYEQY
-	TRBV2	few	TRBJ2-5	ASNRGRETQY
TRBD2	TRBV28	-	TRBJ2-1	ASRGLAITNFYNEQF
TRBD2	TRBV4-1	once	TRBJ2-5	ASSQAAGGPRETQY
-	TRBV4-1	many	TRBJ2-7	ASSQGGIWSYEQY
TRBD1	TRBV6-2/TRBV6-3	-	TRBJ2-7	ASSSPQGAITYEQY
TRBD2	TRBV7-2	few	TRBJ2-1	ASSPGTSEYNEQF
-	TRBV10-3	-	TRBJ2-5	AISESGHRETQY
-	TRBV5-1	few	TRBJ2-3	ASSATGMSTDTQY
-	TRBV4-3	few	TRBJ2-7	ASSRGATYEQY
TRBD1	TRBV7-9	few	TRBJ2-7	ASSLQGMYEQY
TRBD2	TRBV27	-	TRBJ2-3	ASSLIAGGPPDTQY
TRBD1	TRBV20-1	many	TRBJ1-2	SARATGTGGDGYT
-	TRBV12-3/TRBV12-4	few	TRBJ2-3	ASSSVVPRQY
-	TRBV5-1	-	TRBJ1-1	ASSLGTENTGAF
-	TRBV20-1	-	TRBJ2-1	SAPHINNEQF
-	TRBV11-2	-	TRBJ2-3	ASSFTSKDTQY
-	TRBV28	many	TRBJ2-3	ASSTGLRGTDTQY
-	TRBV11-2	many	TRBJ2-1	ASSLDSYSYNEQF
-	TRBV28	many	TRBJ1-1	ASSPDWTEAF